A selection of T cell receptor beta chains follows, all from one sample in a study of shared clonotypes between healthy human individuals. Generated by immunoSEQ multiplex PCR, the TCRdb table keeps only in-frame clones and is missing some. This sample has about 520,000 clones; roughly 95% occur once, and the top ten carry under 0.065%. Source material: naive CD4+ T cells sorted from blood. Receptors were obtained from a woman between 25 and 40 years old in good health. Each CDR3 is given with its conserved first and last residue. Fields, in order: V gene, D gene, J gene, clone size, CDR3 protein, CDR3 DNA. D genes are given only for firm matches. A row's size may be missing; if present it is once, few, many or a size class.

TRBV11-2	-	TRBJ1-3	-	CASSFRDLSSGNTIYF	TGTGCCAGCAGCTTTAGGGACTTAAGCTCTGGAAACACCATATATTTT
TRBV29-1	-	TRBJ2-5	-	CSVGRDSLEQYF	TGCAGCGTGGGCCGGGACTCCCTGGAGCAGTACTTC
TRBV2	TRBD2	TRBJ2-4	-	CASSEQIAGPNIQYF	TGTGCCAGCAGTGAACAGATAGCGGGACCAAACATTCAGTACTTC
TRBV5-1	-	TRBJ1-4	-	CASSPRGGSSNEKLFF	TGCGCCAGCAGCCCAAGGGGGGGTTCGAGTAATGAAAAACTGTTTTTT
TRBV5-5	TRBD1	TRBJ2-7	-	CASSQGQYEQYF	TGTGCCAGCAGCCAGGGACAGTACGAGCAGTACTTC
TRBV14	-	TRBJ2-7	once	CASSQGTAPTEQYF	TGTGCCAGCAGCCAAGGGACTGCTCCTACCGAGCAGTACTTC
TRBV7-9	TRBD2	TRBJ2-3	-	CASSLGLAGHTDTQYF	TGTGCCAGCAGCCTTGGACTAGCGGGACACACAGATACGCAGTATTTT
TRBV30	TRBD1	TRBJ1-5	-	CAWKIGTGKDQPQHF	TGTGCCTGGAAAATTGGGACAGGGAAAGATCAGCCCCAGCATTTT
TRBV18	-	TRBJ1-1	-	CASSPVGGSDTEAFF	TGTGCCAGTTCCCCAGTGGGGGGTTCGGACACTGAAGCTTTCTTT
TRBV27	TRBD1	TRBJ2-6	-	CASSLRRGTGANVLTF	TGTGCCAGCAGTTTACGCAGGGGGACTGGGGCCAACGTCCTGACTTTC
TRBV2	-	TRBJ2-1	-	CASSAGQSSYNEQFF	TGTGCCAGCAGTGCGGGCCAAAGCTCCTACAATGAGCAGTTCTTC
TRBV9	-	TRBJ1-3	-	CASSQVGNTIYF	TGTGCCAGCAGCCAGGTGGGAAACACCATATATTTT
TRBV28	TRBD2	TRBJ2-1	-	CASSLVREGRRGEQFF	TGTGCCAGCAGTTTGGTACGGGAGGGCCGGAGGGGGGAGCAGTTCTTC
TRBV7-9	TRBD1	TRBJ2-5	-	CASSFQGAIETQYF	TGTGCCAGCAGCTTTCAGGGGGCGATTGAGACCCAGTACTTC
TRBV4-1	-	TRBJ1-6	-	CASSRTRVGQYNSPLHF	TGCGCCAGCAGCCGCACCCGGGTAGGCCAGTATAATTCACCCCTCCACTTT
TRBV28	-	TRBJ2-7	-	CASSLGVPAYEQYF	TGTGCCAGCAGTTTAGGTGTACCGGCCTACGAGCAGTACTTC
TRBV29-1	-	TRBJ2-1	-	CSVGSNEQFF	TGCAGCGTGGGCAGCAATGAGCAGTTCTTC
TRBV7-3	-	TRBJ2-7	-	CASSLAPPYDGSYEQYF	TGTGCCAGCAGCTTAGCCCCCCCTTACGACGGCTCCTACGAGCAGTACTTC
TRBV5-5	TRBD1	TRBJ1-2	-	CASSVPGQGLYGYTF	TGTGCCAGCAGCGTGCCGGGACAGGGACTCTATGGCTACACCTTC
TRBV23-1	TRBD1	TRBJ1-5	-	CASSQSLGTGARKFSNQPQHF	TGCGCCAGCAGTCAATCCCTCGGGACAGGGGCACGAAAATTTAGCAATCAGCCCCAGCATTTT
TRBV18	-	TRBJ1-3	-	CASSTSTGTPGNTIYF	TGTGCCAGCTCAACCTCAACCGGGACACCCGGAAACACCATATATTTT
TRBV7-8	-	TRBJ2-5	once	CASSTTRGGETQYF	TGTGCCAGCAGCACTACCAGGGGGGGAGAGACCCAGTACTTC
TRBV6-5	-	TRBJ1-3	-	CASAMMRGNTIYF	TGTGCCAGCGCCATGATGCGGGGAAACACCATATATTTT
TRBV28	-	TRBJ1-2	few	CASSVRSGYTF	TGTGCCAGCTCCGTGAGAAGTGGCTACACCTTC
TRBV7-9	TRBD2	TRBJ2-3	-	CASSLQAAGGPVTDTQYF	TGTGCCAGCAGCTTACAAGCAGCGGGAGGGCCGGTCACAGATACGCAGTATTTT
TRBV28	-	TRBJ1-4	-	CASSQEGGEKLFF	TGTGCCAGCAGTCAGGAGGGTGGGGAAAAACTGTTTTTT
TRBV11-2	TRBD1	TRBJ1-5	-	CASSLDGQGWRQPQHF	TGTGCCAGCAGCCTGGACGGACAGGGTTGGAGACAGCCCCAGCATTTT
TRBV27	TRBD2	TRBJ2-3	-	CASSLYSRTSGRGTDTQYF	TGTGCCAGCAGTTTATATTCCCGGACTAGCGGGAGAGGCACAGATACGCAGTATTTT
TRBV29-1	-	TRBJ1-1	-	CSVENPVGPGTEAFF	TGCAGCGTTGAGAATCCAGTGGGGCCGGGCACTGAAGCTTTCTTT
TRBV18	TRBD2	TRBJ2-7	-	CASSTGTSGRANEQYF	TGTGCCAGCTCAACCGGGACTAGCGGGAGGGCGAACGAGCAGTACTTC
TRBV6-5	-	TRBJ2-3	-	CASSYSGVTDTQYF	TGTGCCAGCAGTTATTCCGGGGTCACAGATACGCAGTATTTT
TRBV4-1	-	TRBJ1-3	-	CASSQDVSGRSGNTIYF	TGCGCCAGCAGCCAAGATGTAAGTGGACGATCCGGAAACACCATATATTTT
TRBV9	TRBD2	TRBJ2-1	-	CASSGGLAYNEQFF	TGTGCCAGCAGCGGGGGACTAGCATACAATGAGCAGTTCTTC